The 26 T cell receptor beta chains below were found in one sample sequenced in a study of cytomegalovirus exposure and HLA in healthy donors. Clones were read by immunoSEQ multiplex PCR, and TCRdb kept only the in-frame ones, dropping some. This sample yields roughly 110,000 clones, of which 88% are seen a single time; 1.5% to 2% belongs to the top ten. The sequencing sample was made of PBMCs. All receptors derive from a woman under 30 in good health and CMV-seropositive.

The chain combines TRBV10-3 with TRBJ1-6, with a weak D call TRBD1 (5 bases). Deletions cut 4 bases from V and 9 bases from J, with 7 bases between. Germline loops: CDR1 ENHRY, CDR2 SYGVKD. The CDR3 consists of 12 residues. The CDR3 nucleotides are TGTGCCATCAGTGGGGGGGGTTCACCCCTCCACTTT. Translated, it gives CAISGGGSPLHF.

This chain links TRBV7-8 with TRBJ2-3; D possibly corresponds to TRBD2 (5 bases). The CDR3 sequence is 15 residues long. V dropped 1 base and J dropped 6 bases, with 14 bases sitting between them. Germline lookup yields CDR1 SGHVS and CDR2 FQNEAQ. CDR3 DNA sequence: TGTGCCAGCAGCTTAGAACACCTCCCGGGGGATACGCAGTATTTT. It yields the protein CASSLEHLPGDTQYF.

V and J are TRBV27 and TRBJ2-3, with a tentative D call TRBD1 (6 bases). Germline CDR1 MNHEY, CDR2 SMNVEV (reference sequence). Trimming took off 8 bases at V and 2 bases at J, with 11 bases between the two ends. This CDR3 is 13 amino acids long. Here the CDR3 DNA reads TGTGCCAGCCGTACAGGGTTCACAGATACGCAGTATTTT. This codes for CASRTGFTDTQYF.

V and J are TRBV2 and TRBJ1-5; D may be TRBD1 (6 bases). Germline V gene lookup returns CDR1 SNHLY and CDR2 FYNNEI. The CDR3 sequence is 16 residues long. V lost 2 bases and J lost 4, with 15 bases in between. This CDR3 reads CASSEMTQGPNQPQHF. In nucleotides, the CDR3 is TGTGCCAGCAGTGAAATGACTCAGGGGCCGAATCAGCCCCAGCATTTT.

The chain combines TRBV15 with TRBJ1-1; a weak D match, TRBD1 (6 bases). V was trimmed by 7 bases and J by 5 bases, leaving 20 bases between them. This CDR3 region has 15 residues. Germline CDR1 and CDR2: LNHNV and YYDKDF (reference sequence). The CDR3: CATISRTARGTEAFF. The CDR3 bases are TGTGCCACCATCTCACGGACAGCCCGAGGTACTGAAGCTTTCTTT.

The V gene is TRBV7-2, the J gene TRBJ2-1; TRBD1 agrees at 10 bases. V was pared by 4 bases and J by 7 bases, with 4 bases of the junction left unmatched. The CDR3 totals 14 residues. Germline loops: CDR1 SGHTA, CDR2 FQGNSA. The CDR3 nucleotides are TGTGCCAGCAGCTGGGGGGGACAGGGGAATGAGCAGTTCTTC. This sequence encodes CASSWGGQGNEQFF.

The CDR3 DNA reads TGTGCCAGCAGGGGAGACAGGGCACAGCCCCAGCATTTT. Translating gives CASRGDRAQPQHF. V usage is TRBV6-1 and J usage is TRBJ1-5, with TRBD1 matching over 7 bases. Germline loops: CDR1 MNHNS, CDR2 SASEGT. Losses at the gene ends were 6 bases for V and 7 bases for J; bases not matched to a gene: 6. The CDR3 is 13 amino acids.

In this sample, this clone turned up a few times. The chain joins TRBV18 to TRBJ2-2, with TRBD1 matching 7 bases. After removal of 6 bases from V and 6 bases from J, the junction contained 4 bases not matched to a gene. Germline V lookup: CDR1 KGHSH, CDR2 LQKENI. The CDR3 is made up of 13 amino acids. Here the CDR3 reads CASSPTGPGELFF. CDR3 DNA: TGTGCCAGCTCGCCGACAGGGCCCGGGGAGCTGTTTTTT. The full variable domain, rest sourced from reference TRBV18 and TRBJ2-2, is NAGVMQNPRHLVRRRGQEARLRCSPMKGHSHVYWYRQLPEEGLKFMVYLQKENIIDESGMPKERFSAEFPKEGPSILRIQQVVRGDSAAYFCASSPTGPGELFFGEGSRLTVL.

This clone came up a few times. The chain joins TRBV2 to TRBJ1-4, with TRBD1 as a possible D gene (5 bases). V shed 0 bases and J shed 11 bases, with 7 bases lying between them. The CDR3 extends over 12 amino acids. The germline gives CDR1 SNHLY, CDR2 FYNNEI. CDR3 coding DNA: TGTGCCAGCAGTGAAGCGGGGCGGAAACTGTTTTTT. Its translation: CASSEAGRKLFF.

The chain has TRBV28 and TRBJ1-1; D gene ambiguous. Per germline, CDR1 MDHEN and CDR2 SYDVKM. V gave up 3 bases and J gave up 0 bases, with 11 bases separating them. The CDR3 has 15 residues. CDR3 sequence: CASSFGLRMNTEAFF. The CDR3 nucleotides read TGTGCCAGCAGTTTCGGGTTAAGGATGAACACTGAAGCTTTCTTT.

This clone was recorded once. Compared with germline, one end of the junction differs, possibly owing to a read error. This chain uses TRBV18 with TRBJ1-2; TRBD1 agrees at 9 bases. Germline V CDR1 and CDR2: KGHSH, LQKENI. This CDR3 contains 12 residues. This CDR3 reads CASSRDRDSTRF. CDR3 nucleotides: TGTGCCAGCTCCCGGGACAGGGACTCCACCCGATTC.

The V gene is TRBV27, the J gene TRBJ2-5, with 8 nucleotides matching TRBD1. The CDR3 runs to 17 residues. Germline loops: CDR1 MNHEY, CDR2 SMNVEV (reference sequence). Germline trimming cut 3 bases from V and 2 bases from J; bases unmatched to any gene: 11. CDR3 sequence reads: CASSFSRGQGWQETQYF. The CDR3, as DNA: TGTGCCAGCAGTTTCTCCAGGGGGCAGGGATGGCAAGAGACCCAGTACTTC.

The rearrangement uses TRBV6-1 and TRBJ2-3, with no clear D. V was trimmed by 6 bases and J by 1 base, leaving 11 bases between them. Germline CDR1 MNHNS, CDR2 SASEGT. CDR3 length: 14 amino acids. The CDR3 DNA reads as TGTGCCAGCAGGGGTGACGGAGGCACAGATACGCAGTATTTT. This encodes CASRGDGGTDTQYF.

The chain couples TRBV29-1 to TRBJ1-2; 8 bases are a match to TRBD1. Germline V gene data show CDR1 as SQVTM and CDR2 as ANQGSEA. This CDR3 contains 17 residues. The junction had 12 bases not matched to a gene; V was cut back by 0 bases and J by 3 bases. CDR3 nucleotide sequence: TGCAGCGTTGAAGATCTTAGGGCAGGGGGCGAAGACTATGGCTACACCTTC. Its translation is CSVEDLRAGGEDYGYTF.

This clone appeared once. This chain links TRBV10-2 with TRBJ2-1, with D perhaps matching TRBD2 (6 bases). CDR1 and CDR2 (germline): WSHSY, SAAADI. The CDR3 is 17 amino acids. V gave up 2 bases and J gave up 2 bases, with 16 bases separating them. The CDR3 loop is CASSEPYPGEAYNEQFF. The DNA for the CDR3 is TGCGCCAGCAGTGAGCCTTATCCGGGGGAAGCCTACAATGAGCAGTTCTTC.

This clone has just a few counts. This chain joins TRBV6-5 and TRBJ2-7; D may be TRBD1 (5 bases). V shed 5 bases and J shed 6 bases, with 14 bases lying between them. Per germline, CDR1 MNHEY and CDR2 SVGAGI. The CDR3 has 13 amino acids. The CDR3 DNA follows: TGTGCCAGCAGTCTACGACAGACGACCGAGCAGTACTTC. It codes for CASSLRQTTEQYF.

The chain combines TRBV9 with TRBJ1-1; D possibly corresponds to TRBD1 (5 bases). The V gene's germline CDR1 is SGDLS and CDR2 YYNGEE. The CDR3 has 14 amino acids. With 0 bases removed from V and 4 bases from J, the gap between germline ends came to 10 bases. The CDR3 here is CASSVGGGTTEAFF. CDR3 in DNA: TGTGCCAGCAGCGTAGGGGGGGGGACCACTGAAGCTTTCTTT.

By sample share, this clone is medium-sized. This sequence joins TRBV6-4 and TRBJ2-2, with TRBD1 matching over 10 bases. Looked up from germline, CDR1 is MRHNA and CDR2 is SNTAGT. CDR3 length: 14 amino acids. V shed 4 bases and J 4 bases; nucleotides not matched to a gene: 0. CDR3: CASSGTGGTGELFF. The DNA for the CDR3 is TGTGCCAGCAGTGGGACAGGGGGCACCGGGGAGCTGTTTTTT.

The rearrangement links TRBV18 to TRBJ1-1, with 9 positions matching TRBD1. Germline loops: CDR1 KGHSH, CDR2 LQKENI. The V segment lost 5 bases and the J segment 4 bases; nucleotides outside the gene matches: 11. The CDR3 runs 16 residues. In nucleotides, the CDR3 is TGTGCCAGCTCATCCGGGACAGGGAGACAGAGCACTGAAGCTTTCTTT. Protein sequence: CASSSGTGRQSTEAFF.

The chain recombines TRBV18 with TRBJ2-7, with 9 nucleotides matching TRBD1. Germline loops: CDR1 KGHSH, CDR2 LQKENI. The CDR3 length is 16 residues. V trimming: 6 bases; J trimming: 6 bases; junction bases outside the gene matches: 15. The chain's CDR3 is CASSAGQGLRAGEQYF. DNA of the CDR3: TGTGCCAGCTCCGCCGGACAGGGGCTCAGGGCAGGCGAGCAGTACTTC.

About this clone itself: Other nucleotide sequences from this sample produce the same CDR3. The chain uses TRBV2 and TRBJ2-5; D not resolved. The CDR3 consists of 13 residues. V was shortened by 2 bases and J by 1 base, with 5 bases between the two germline ends. The germline V gene encodes CDR1 SNHLY and CDR2 FYNNEI. CDR3 DNA: TGTGCCAGCAGTGAATCAGTCCAAGAGACCCAGTACTTC. Translated, it gives CASSESVQETQYF.

The chain joins TRBV19 to TRBJ2-7, with no clear D. Germline CDR1 and CDR2: LNHDA and SQIVND (reference sequence). V was cut by 4 bases and J by 3 bases, with 4 bases left in between. The CDR3 loop spans 11 amino acids. CDR3 sequence reads: CASSNHYEQYF. CDR3 DNA sequence: TGTGCCAGTAGTAATCACTACGAGCAGTACTTC.

CDR3 bases: TGCGCCAGCAGCTTGGAACGGAGCTATGGCTACACCTTC. The encoded protein is CASSLERSYGYTF. The chain combines TRBV5-1 with TRBJ1-2, with D unclear. The CDR3 totals 13 residues. The germline gives CDR1 SGHRS, CDR2 YFSETQ. V was pared by 0 bases and J by 4 bases, with 7 bases between.

This clone was found once. V is TRBV6-4 and J is TRBJ2-7; tentative D call: TRBD1 (6 bases). CDR3 length: 12 residues. Germline V gene sequence: CDR1 MRHNA, CDR2 SNTAGT. Deletions cut 9 bases from V and 4 bases from J, with 13 bases between. CDR3 region: CARPLQGYEQYF. The CDR3 DNA is TGTGCCAGACCCCTACAGGGATACGAGCAGTACTTC.

The chain recombines TRBV15 with TRBJ1-4; D gene ambiguous. The germline V gene has CDR1 LNHNV and CDR2 YYDKDF (reference sequence). Trimming left V 1 base short and J 7 bases short, with 13 bases between. The CDR3 is 15 residues long. DNA for the CDR3: TGTGCCACCAGCAGAGTGAGCGGGGTGGGTGAAAAACTGTTTTTT. Translating it yields CATSRVSGVGEKLFF.

CDR3 protein: CASSLGPGRHNEQFF. The CDR3 DNA is TGTGCCAGCAGCTTAGGGCCAGGGAGGCATAATGAGCAGTTCTTC. J is TRBJ2-1 and V is TRBV7-9; the D gene is possibly TRBD2 (6 bases). The germline V and J ends were trimmed by 1 base and 7 bases, with 14 bases remaining between them. The CDR3 runs 15 residues. Germline-derived CDR1 and CDR2 are SEHNR and FQNEAQ (reference sequence).